This TCR beta chain was sequenced for a study of early T cells in non-severe SARS-CoV-2 infection. Study-level points and caveats: Anti-spike CD8 responses were favored in VDJdb matching, and private and CD4 specificities were missed.

With 1 base removed from V and 5 bases from J, the gap between germline ends came to 9 bases. Germline V gene sequence: CDR1 SGHRS, CDR2 YFSETQ. CDR3 length: 14 residues. Researchers tagged individual cDNA molecules with unique molecular identifiers. TCRdb ran MiXCR on the 5' RACE reads and lists one entry per CDR3 protein. This table has tens of thousands of distinct CDR3 sequences, approximately 8.8% appearing once. This clonotype was counted a few times. The antigen remains unidentified. The input for sequencing was whole blood, taken at baseline. The source of this sequence is an adult who was a healthcare worker with PCR-confirmed SARS-CoV-2 infection or an uninfected control (not recorded which). The chain combines TRBV5-1 with TRBJ1-4; D not certain. CDR3 nucleotides: TGCGCCAGCAGCTTGTCGTCGCGAAATGAAAAACTGTTTTTT. Translation gives CASSLSSRNEKLFF.